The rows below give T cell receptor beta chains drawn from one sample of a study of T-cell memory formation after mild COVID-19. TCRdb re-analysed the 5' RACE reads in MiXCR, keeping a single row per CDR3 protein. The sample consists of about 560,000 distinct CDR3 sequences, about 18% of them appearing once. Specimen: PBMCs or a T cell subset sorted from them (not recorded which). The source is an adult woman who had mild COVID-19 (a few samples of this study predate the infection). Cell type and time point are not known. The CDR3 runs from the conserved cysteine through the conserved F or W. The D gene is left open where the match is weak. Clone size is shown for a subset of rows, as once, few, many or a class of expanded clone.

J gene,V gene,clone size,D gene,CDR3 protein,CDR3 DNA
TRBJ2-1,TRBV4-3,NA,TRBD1,CASSQDREGAYNEQFF,TGCGCCAGCAGCCAAGACAGAGAGGGGGCATACAATGAGCAGTTCTTC
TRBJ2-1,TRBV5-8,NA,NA,CASSFEGGEQFF,TGTGCCAGCAGCTTTGAAGGGGGGGAGCAGTTCTTC
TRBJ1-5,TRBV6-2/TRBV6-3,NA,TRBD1,CASRRDGTDRRPQHF,TGTGCCAGCAGACGGGACGGGACAGACCGGAGGCCCCAGCATTTT
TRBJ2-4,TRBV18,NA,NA,CASSPPNGVNLIQYF,TGTGCCAGCTCACCACCGAATGGGGTAAACTTAATTCAGTACTTC
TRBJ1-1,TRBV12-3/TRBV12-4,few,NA,CASSLRFIYTEAFF,TGTGCCAGCAGTTTACGTTTTATCTACACTGAAGCTTTCTTT
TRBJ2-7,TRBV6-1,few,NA,CASMRTETSYEQYF,TGTGCCAGCATGAGGACCGAGACCTCCTACGAGCAGTACTTC
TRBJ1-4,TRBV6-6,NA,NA,CASSYYGGNEKLFF,TGTGCCAGCAGTTACTACGGGGGTAATGAAAAACTGTTTTTT
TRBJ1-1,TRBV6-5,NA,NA,CASSYSVGVNTEAFF,TGTGCCAGCAGTTACTCGGTAGGGGTGAACACTGAAGCTTTCTTT
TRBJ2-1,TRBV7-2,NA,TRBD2,CASSLKAGANNEQFF,TGTGCCAGCAGCTTAAAGGCGGGAGCGAACAATGAGCAGTTCTTC
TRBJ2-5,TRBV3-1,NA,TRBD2,CASSPELLAAGTQYF,TGTGCCAGCAGCCCCGAATTACTAGCGGCGGGGACCCAGTACTTC
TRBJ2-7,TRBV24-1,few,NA,CATSDSRPRQYF,TGTGCCACCAGTGATTCGAGGCCGCGACAGTACTTC
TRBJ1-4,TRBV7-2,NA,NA,CASSYTGGEKLFF,TGTGCCAGCAGCTACACCGGAGGAGAAAAACTGTTTTTT